The next 3 T cell receptor beta chains were all read from a single sample in a study of beta chain features in type 1 diabetes. The authors reverse transcribed all of the isolated RNA, so sequencing captured expressed TCRB transcripts. Assay used: immunoSEQ multiplex PCR; TCRdb lists only in-frame clones, some missing. The sample gives 350,000 to 400,000 clones, about 15% of which show up once; more than 0.015% is in the top ten. The sequenced material came from naive CD4+ T cells from blood. The source of these receptors is a woman younger than 35 in good health.

The chain has TRBV9 and TRBJ2-1, with 7 nucleotides matching TRBD2. J lost 10 bases, V lost 0 bases, and 10 bases had no gene match. Per germline, CDR1 SGDLS and CDR2 YYNGEE. CDR3 length equals 15 residues. CDR3 residues: CASSVDRGTGGEQFF. The DNA of the CDR3 is TGTGCCAGCAGCGTAGATCGCGGGACGGGGGGAGAGCAGTTCTTC.

This rearrangement joins TRBV30 to TRBJ2-5, with 14 bases identical to TRBD2. With 3 bases clipped from V and 4 bases from J, the junction kept 4 bases outside the gene matches. The CDR3 length is 15 residues. The germline V gene encodes CDR1 GTSNPN and CDR2 SVGIG (reference sequence). The CDR3 protein is CAWRPGTSGRETQYF. The DNA for the CDR3 is TGTGCCTGGAGACCCGGGACTAGCGGGAGAGAGACCCAGTACTTC.

The chain has TRBV30 and TRBJ2-5; 10 positions agree with TRBD1. In germline, CDR1 is GTSNPN, CDR2 SVGIG (reference sequence). Losses at the gene ends were 4 bases for V and 3 bases for J; bases not matched to a gene: 5. This CDR3 comprises 14 residues. CDR3 in amino acids: CAWNRGTGEETQYF. For the CDR3, the DNA is TGTGCCTGGAACCGTGGGACAGGGGAAGAGACCCAGTACTTC.